This note documents a single T cell receptor beta chain sequence. The sample has other DNA sequences that encode this CDR3 too. The data stem from a study of blood T cell repertoires in COVID-19. Study at large: Spain, Italy and the United States supplied samples that represented acute and convalescent COVID-19. PBMCs, B-cell-depleted T cells, or T cells were the source of the cDNA or gDNA that made up the material.

Original processing notes: Nucleated cell counts were estimated from reference gene primer amplification. Method: immunoSEQ multiplex PCR; TCRdb's copy keeps in-frame clones and lacks some. The V and J calls and the clone size are those of that table, but D and trimming were determined from the DNA. The profile covers a few hundred thousand clones, with about nine tenths appearing a single time and about 2.2% taken by the ten largest. The CDR3 contains 13 residues. Trimming cost V 5 bases and J 2 bases, with 9 bases left between them. Germline CDR1 and CDR2: MNHEY and SMNVEV (reference sequence). The chain recombines TRBV27 with TRBJ1-2, with D possibly matching TRBD1 (5 bases). Sequenced: peripheral blood. The TCR comes from a man aged 25 to 40 who had recovered from COVID-19. The CDR3 is CASSPQGNYGYTF. The CDR3 bases are TGTGCCAGCAGTCCCCAGGGCAACTATGGCTACACCTTC.